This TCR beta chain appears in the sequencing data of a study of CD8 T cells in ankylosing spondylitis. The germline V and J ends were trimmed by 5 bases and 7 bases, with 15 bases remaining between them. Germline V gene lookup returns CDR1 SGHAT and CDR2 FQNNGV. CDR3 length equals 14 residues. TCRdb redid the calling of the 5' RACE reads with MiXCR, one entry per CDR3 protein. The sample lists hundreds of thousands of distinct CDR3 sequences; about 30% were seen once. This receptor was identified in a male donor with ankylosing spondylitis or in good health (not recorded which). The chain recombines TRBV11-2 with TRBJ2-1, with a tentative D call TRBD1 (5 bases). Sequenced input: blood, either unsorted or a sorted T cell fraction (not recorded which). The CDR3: CASSLQTDRNEQFF. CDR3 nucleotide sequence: TGTGCCAGCAGCCTGCAGACAGACCGTAATGAGCAGTTCTTC.